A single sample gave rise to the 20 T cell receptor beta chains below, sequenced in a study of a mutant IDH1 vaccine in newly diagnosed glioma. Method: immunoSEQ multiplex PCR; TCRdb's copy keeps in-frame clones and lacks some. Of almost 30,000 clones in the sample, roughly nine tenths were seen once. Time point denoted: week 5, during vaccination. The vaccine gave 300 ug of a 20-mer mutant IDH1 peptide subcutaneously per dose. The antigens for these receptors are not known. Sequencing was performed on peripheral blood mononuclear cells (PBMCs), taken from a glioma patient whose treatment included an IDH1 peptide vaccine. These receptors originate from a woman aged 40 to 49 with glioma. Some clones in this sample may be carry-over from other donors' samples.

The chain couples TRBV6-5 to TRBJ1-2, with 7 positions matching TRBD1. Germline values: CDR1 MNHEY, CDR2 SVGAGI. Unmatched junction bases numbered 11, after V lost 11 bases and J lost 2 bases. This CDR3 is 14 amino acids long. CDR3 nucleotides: TGTGCCGCACATGGCTTCAGGGGGAACTATGGCTACACCTTC. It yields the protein CAAHGFRGNYGYTF.

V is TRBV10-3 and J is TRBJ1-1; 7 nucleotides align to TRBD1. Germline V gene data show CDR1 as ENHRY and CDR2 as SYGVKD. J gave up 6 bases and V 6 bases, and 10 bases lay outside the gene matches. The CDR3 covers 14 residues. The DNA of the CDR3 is TGTGCCATCAGGCCGACAGGGAAAAATCCTGAAGCTTTCTTT. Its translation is CAIRPTGKNPEAFF.

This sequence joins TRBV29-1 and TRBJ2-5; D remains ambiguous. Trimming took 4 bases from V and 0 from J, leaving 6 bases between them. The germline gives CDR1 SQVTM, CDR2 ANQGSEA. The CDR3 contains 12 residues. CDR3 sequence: CSVARHQETQYF. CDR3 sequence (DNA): TGCAGCGTTGCCAGACACCAAGAGACCCAGTACTTC.

The CDR3 here is CAIRAHVNTEAFF. CDR3 in DNA: TGTGCCATCCGGGCACATGTGAACACTGAAGCTTTCTTT. V gene TRBV10-3 combines with J gene TRBJ1-1; D uncertain. Trimming shortened V by 8 bases and J by 0 bases, and 10 bases separated the two germline ends. Germline V CDR1 and CDR2: ENHRY, SYGVKD. This CDR3 is built from 13 residues.

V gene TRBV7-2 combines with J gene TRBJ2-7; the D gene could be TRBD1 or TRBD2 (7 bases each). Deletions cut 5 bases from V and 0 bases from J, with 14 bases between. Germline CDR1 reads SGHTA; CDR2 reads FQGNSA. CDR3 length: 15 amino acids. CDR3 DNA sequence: TGTGCCAGCAGCCCAGGCAGGGGGGGCTCCTACGAGCAGTACTTC. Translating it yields CASSPGRGGSYEQYF.

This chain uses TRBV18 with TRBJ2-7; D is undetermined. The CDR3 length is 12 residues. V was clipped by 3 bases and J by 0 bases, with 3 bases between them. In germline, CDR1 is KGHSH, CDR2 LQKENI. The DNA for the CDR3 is TGTGCCAGCTCACCGGACTCCTACGAGCAGTACTTC. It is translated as CASSPDSYEQYF. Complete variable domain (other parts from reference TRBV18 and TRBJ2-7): NAGVMQNPRHLVRRRGQEARLRCSPMKGHSHVYWYRQLPEEGLKFMVYLQKENIIDESGMPKERFSAEFPKEGPSILRIQQVVRGDSAAYFCASSPDSYEQYFGPGTRLTVT.

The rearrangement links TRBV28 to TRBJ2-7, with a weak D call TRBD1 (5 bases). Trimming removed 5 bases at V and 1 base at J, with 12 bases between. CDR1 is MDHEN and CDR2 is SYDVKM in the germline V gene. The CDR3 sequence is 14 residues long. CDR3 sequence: CASSTQGSSYEQYF. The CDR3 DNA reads TGTGCCAGCAGTACGCAGGGATCATCCTACGAGCAGTACTTC.

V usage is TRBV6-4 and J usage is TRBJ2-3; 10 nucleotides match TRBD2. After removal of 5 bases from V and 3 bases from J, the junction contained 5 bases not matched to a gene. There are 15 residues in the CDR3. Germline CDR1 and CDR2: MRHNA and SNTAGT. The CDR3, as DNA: TGTGCCAGCAGTCCAAGCGGGGGGGCGACAGATACGCAGTATTTT. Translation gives CASSPSGGATDTQYF.

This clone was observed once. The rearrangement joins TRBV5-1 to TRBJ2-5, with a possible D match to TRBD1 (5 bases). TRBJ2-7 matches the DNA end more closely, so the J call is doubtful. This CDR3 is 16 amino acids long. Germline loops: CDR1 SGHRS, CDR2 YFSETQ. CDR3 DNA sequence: TGCGCCAGCAGCTTGAAACAGGCCTCCCACGACTACGAGCAGTACTTC. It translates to CASSLKQASHDYEQYF.

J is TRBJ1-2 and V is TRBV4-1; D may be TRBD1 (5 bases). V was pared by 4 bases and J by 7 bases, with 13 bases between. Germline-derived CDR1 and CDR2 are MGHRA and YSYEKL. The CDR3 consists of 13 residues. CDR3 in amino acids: CASSPYGGRGYTF. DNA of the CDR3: TGCGCCAGCAGCCCCTATGGGGGTCGTGGCTACACCTTC.

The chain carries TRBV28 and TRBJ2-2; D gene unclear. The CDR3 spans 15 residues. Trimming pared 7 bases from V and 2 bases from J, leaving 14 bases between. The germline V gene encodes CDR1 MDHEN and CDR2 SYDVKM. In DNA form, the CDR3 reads TGTGCCAGCATCCCTGTCCGCCAAAACACCGGGGAGCTGTTTTTT. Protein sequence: CASIPVRQNTGELFF.

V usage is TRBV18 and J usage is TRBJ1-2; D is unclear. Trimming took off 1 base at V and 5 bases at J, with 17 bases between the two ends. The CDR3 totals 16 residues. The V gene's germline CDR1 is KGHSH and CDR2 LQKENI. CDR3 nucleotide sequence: TGTGCCAGCTCACCACTAATGGTCGAAGACTTATATGGCTACACCTTC. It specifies CASSPLMVEDLYGYTF.

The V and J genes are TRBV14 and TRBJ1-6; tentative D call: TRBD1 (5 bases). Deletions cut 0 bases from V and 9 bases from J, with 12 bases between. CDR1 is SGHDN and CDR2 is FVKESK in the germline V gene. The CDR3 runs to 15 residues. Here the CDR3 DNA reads TGTGCCAGCAGCCAAGAGGGGCCTTGGGGTTCACCCCTCCACTTT. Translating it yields CASSQEGPWGSPLHF.

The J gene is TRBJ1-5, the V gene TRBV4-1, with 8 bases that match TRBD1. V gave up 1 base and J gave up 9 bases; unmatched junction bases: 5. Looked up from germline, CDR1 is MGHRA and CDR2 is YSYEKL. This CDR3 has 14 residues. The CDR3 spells CASSQGQGFRPQHF. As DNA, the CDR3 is TGCGCCAGCAGCCAAGGACAGGGGTTTCGGCCCCAGCATTTT.

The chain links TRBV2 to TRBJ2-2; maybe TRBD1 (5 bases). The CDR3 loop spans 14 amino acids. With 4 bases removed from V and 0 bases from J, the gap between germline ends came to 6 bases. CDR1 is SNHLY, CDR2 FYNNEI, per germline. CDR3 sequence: CASSVGPNTGELFF. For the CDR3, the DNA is TGTGCCAGCAGTGTGGGGCCGAACACCGGGGAGCTGTTTTTT.

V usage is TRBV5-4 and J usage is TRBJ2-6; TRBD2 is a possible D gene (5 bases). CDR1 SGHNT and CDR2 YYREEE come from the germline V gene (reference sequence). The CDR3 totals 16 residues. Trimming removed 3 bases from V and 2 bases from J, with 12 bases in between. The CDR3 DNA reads TGTGCCAGCAGCTCTGCCCGGGATGCTGGGGCCAACGTCCTGACTTTC. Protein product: CASSSARDAGANVLTF.

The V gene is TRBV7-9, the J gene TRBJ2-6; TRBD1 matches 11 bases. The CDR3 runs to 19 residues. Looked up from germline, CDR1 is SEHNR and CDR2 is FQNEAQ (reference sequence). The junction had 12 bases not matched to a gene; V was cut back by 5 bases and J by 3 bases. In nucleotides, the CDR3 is TGTGCCAGCAGCCCCCTTGAGGGGACAGGGGGTAGTGGGGCCAACGTCCTGACTTTC. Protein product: CASSPLEGTGGSGANVLTF.

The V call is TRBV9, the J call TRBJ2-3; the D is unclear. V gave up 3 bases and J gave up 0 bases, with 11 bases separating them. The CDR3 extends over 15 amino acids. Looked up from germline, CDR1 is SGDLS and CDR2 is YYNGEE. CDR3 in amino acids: CASSGGRTSTDTQYF. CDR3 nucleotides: TGTGCCAGCAGCGGGGGTAGAACTAGCACAGATACGCAGTATTTT.

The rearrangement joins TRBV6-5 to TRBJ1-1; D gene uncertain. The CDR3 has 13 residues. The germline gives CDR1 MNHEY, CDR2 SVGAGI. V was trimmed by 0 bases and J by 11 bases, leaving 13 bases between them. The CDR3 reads CASSYSVPPWAFF. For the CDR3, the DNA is TGTGCCAGCAGTTACTCGGTACCCCCTTGGGCTTTCTTT.

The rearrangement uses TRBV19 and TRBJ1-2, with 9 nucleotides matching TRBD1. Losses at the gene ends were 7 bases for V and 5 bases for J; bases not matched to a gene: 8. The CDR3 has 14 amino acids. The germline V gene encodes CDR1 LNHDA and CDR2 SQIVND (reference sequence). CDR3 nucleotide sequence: TGTGCCAGTAATCGACAGGGGGAGGAGTATGGCTACACCTTC. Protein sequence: CASNRQGEEYGYTF. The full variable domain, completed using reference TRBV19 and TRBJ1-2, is DGGITQSPKYLFRKEGQNVTLSCEQNLNHDAMYWYRQDPGQGLRLIYYSQIVNDFQKGDIAEGYSVSREKKESFPLTVTSAQKNPTAFYLCASNRQGEEYGYTFGSGTRLTVV.